This T cell receptor beta chain was documented in a study of shared clonotypes between healthy human individuals. The study enrolled healthy HIV-negative adults without recent acute infections or vaccinations as donors. Germline CDR1 LNHDA, CDR2 SQIVND (reference sequence). The CDR3 has 14 residues. V shed 1 base and J shed 3 bases, with 10 bases lying between them. This clone was picked up one time. Its antigen is not known. Approximately 200 ng DNA, approximately 30,000 T cell genomes, went into each sorted-subset replicate PCR. The protocol was immunoSEQ multiplex PCR, while the TCRdb copy is restricted to in-frame clones and leaves out a portion. The sample has more than 1,200,000 clones; approximately 98.5% are singletons. The study, taken as a whole, reports: Larger estimated richness was generally seen in naive subsets than in memory subsets. Clonotypes not shared had lower generation probabilities than those common to all four donors.

Sequenced: naive CD4+ T cells sorted from blood. Subset: CD45RA+ positively selected. The chain is built from TRBV19 and TRBJ2-7, with D unresolved. The TCR originated in a man aged 30 to 39 in good health. CDR3 in DNA: TGTGCCAGTAGTATAGTCGGCCTCAGCTACGAGCAGTACTTC. This sequence encodes CASSIVGLSYEQYF.